One sample yielded the 32 T cell receptor beta chains listed below, sequenced in a study of early T cells in non-severe SARS-CoV-2 infection. TCRdb reprocessed the 5' RACE reads via MiXCR and lists one record per CDR3 protein. The table records tens of thousands of distinct CDR3 sequences, less than 8.5% of them present only once. The sequenced sample was whole blood. All receptors come from an adult who was a healthcare worker with PCR-confirmed SARS-CoV-2 infection or an uninfected control (not recorded which).

This clonotype was observed a handful of times. The chain carries TRBV3-1 and TRBJ2-7; weak D call: TRBD1 (6 bases). The germline gives CDR1 LGHDT, CDR2 YNNKEL (reference sequence). The V gene lost 5 bases and the J gene lost 2 bases, with 10 bases spanning the gap. The CDR3 is 13 residues long. The CDR3 here is CASSGQKTYEQYF. For the CDR3, the DNA is TGTGCCAGCAGCGGACAGAAAACCTACGAGCAGTACTTC.

This clonotype was seen repeatedly, ten times or more. The chain's CDR3 is CAISEFNYGYTF. CDR3 DNA: TGTGCCATCAGTGAGTTTAACTATGGCTACACCTTC. The J gene is TRBJ1-2, the V gene TRBV10-3; D is ambiguous. Germline V gives CDR1 ENHRY, CDR2 SYGVKD. Trimming pared 1 base from V and 1 base from J, leaving 1 base between. The CDR3 totals 12 residues.

The CDR3 nucleotides are TGTGCCAGCAGTTTCAGGGAGGTAAACACTGAAGCTTTCTTT. It codes for CASSFREVNTEAFF. The chain carries TRBV6-5 and TRBJ1-1; possibly TRBD1 for D (5 bases). The CDR3 runs to 14 residues. The V and J ends lost 4 bases and 2 bases respectively, with 11 bases between them. Germline V lookup: CDR1 MNHEY, CDR2 SVGAGI.

This clonotype was seen a few times. The chain couples TRBV7-9 to TRBJ1-4; no definite D call. The CDR3 has 14 amino acids. CDR1 SEHNR and CDR2 FQNEAQ come from the germline V gene (reference sequence). V lost 4 bases, J lost 4 bases, and 10 bases lay in between. The CDR3 DNA follows: TGTGCCAGCAGCTCAAAAGAGAATAATGAAAAACTGTTTTTT. This sequence encodes CASSSKENNEKLFF. Drawing the rest from reference TRBV7-9 and TRBJ1-4, the complete variable domain is DTGVSQNPRHKITKRGQNVTFRCDPISEHNRLYWYRQTLGQGPEFLTYFQNEAQLEKSRLLSDRFSAERPKGSFSTLEIQRTEQGDSAMYLCASSSKENNEKLFFGSGTQLSVL.

This clonotype has only a few counts. V is TRBV12-3 or TRBV12-4 and J is TRBJ2-7; D may match TRBD1 or TRBD2 (5 bases each). CDR3 length equals 14 residues. The germline V and J ends were trimmed by 5 bases and 2 bases, with 13 bases remaining between them. CDR3: CASSLRDRTYEQYF. The DNA for the CDR3 is TGTGCCAGCAGTCTTCGGGACCGGACCTACGAGCAGTACTTC.

This clonotype has just a few counts. CDR3 protein: CASSSSRQETQYF. CDR3 sequence (DNA): TGTGCCAGCAGCTCTAGTCGCCAAGAGACCCAGTACTTC. The chain carries TRBV7-3 and TRBJ2-5; D remains unclear. The V end was cut by 4 bases, the J end by 1 base, with 7 bases between. Germline V gives CDR1 SGHTA, CDR2 FQGTGA. The CDR3 consists of 13 residues.

This clonotype is categorized as medium-sized. The CDR3 DNA follows: TGTGCCAGCAGCCATGGGGACGGGCCTAATGAAAAACTGTTTTTT. Its translation: CASSHGDGPNEKLFF. The rearrangement joins TRBV4-2 to TRBJ1-4; possible D gene TRBD1, 5 bases. V dropped 3 bases and J dropped 3 bases, with 11 bases sitting between them. The CDR3 has 15 amino acids. The V gene's germline CDR1 is LGHNA and CDR2 YNFKEQ.

This clonotype was counted only a few times. V and J are TRBV18 and TRBJ2-1; 8 bases match TRBD2. Germline V lookup: CDR1 KGHSH, CDR2 LQKENI. Unmatched junction bases numbered 8, after V lost 6 bases and J lost 4 bases. The CDR3 length is 15 residues. CDR3 residues: CASSQSGGRYNEQFF. DNA for the CDR3: TGTGCCAGCTCCCAGAGCGGGGGAAGGTACAATGAGCAGTTCTTC.

At least ten counts were recorded for this clonotype. This chain connects TRBV20-1 to TRBJ1-6, with TRBD1 as a possible D gene (5 bases). The CDR3 has 14 amino acids. Germline V CDR1 and CDR2: DFQATT, SNEGSKA (reference sequence). Here the CDR3 DNA reads TGCGGCCTGGACCACAGGAGAGTAGGATCACCCCTCCACTTT. Encoded protein: CGLDHRRVGSPLHF.

The sample holds many counts of this clonotype. This chain joins TRBV10-3 and TRBJ2-5, with TRBD2 identical over 7 bases. Germline lookup yields CDR1 ENHRY and CDR2 SYGVKD. Trimming removed 6 bases from V and 4 bases from J; junction bases left unmatched: 5. The CDR3 extends over 13 amino acids. CDR3 sequence reads: CAISRGGTETQYF. CDR3 bases: TGTGCCATCAGCCGGGGAGGGACAGAGACCCAGTACTTC.

This clonotype was found many times. This sequence joins TRBV20-1 and TRBJ2-3; 9 bases are shared with TRBD2. CDR3 length equals 15 residues. Germline V gives CDR1 DFQATT, CDR2 SNEGSKA (reference sequence). The CDR3 here is CSSQRASGEADTQYF. The CDR3 DNA reads as TGCAGCTCCCAAAGGGCTAGCGGGGAAGCAGATACGCAGTATTTT.

This sequence joins TRBV5-1 and TRBJ2-3; D is unresolved. The CDR3 spans 13 residues. Trimming stripped 0 bases from V and 3 bases from J, with 5 bases between. Germline loops: CDR1 SGHRS, CDR2 YFSETQ. This chain's CDR3 is CASSLGNTDTQYF. The CDR3 bases are TGCGCCAGCAGCTTGGGGAATACAGATACGCAGTATTTT. The full variable domain, its missing parts supplied by reference TRBV5-1 and TRBJ2-3, is KAGVTQTPRYLIKTRGQQVTLSCSPISGHRSVSWYQQTPGQGLQFLFEYFSETQRNKGNFPGRFSGRQFSNSRSEMNVSTLELGDSALYLCASSLGNTDTQYFGPGTRLTVL.

This clonotype was recorded at least ten times. V is TRBV7-9 and J is TRBJ1-3, with 7 bases that match TRBD1. Germline lookup yields CDR1 SEHNR and CDR2 FQNEAQ (reference sequence). This CDR3 spans 16 amino acids. V shed 4 bases, J shed 1 base, and the junction held 7 bases outside the gene matches. The CDR3 nucleotides read TGTGCCAGCAGCTCTACGACAGGGCCTTCTGGAAACACCATATATTTT. It yields the protein CASSSTTGPSGNTIYF.

This clonotype was recorded many times. This chain uses TRBV9 with TRBJ2-4, with a tentative D call TRBD1 (6 bases). This CDR3 contains 15 residues. Trimming left V 4 bases short and J 4 bases short, with 15 bases between. CDR1 is SGDLS and CDR2 is YYNGEE in the germline V gene. CDR3 in DNA: TGTGCCAGCAGCCCCCTGGGGGCAGGGAAAAACATTCAGTACTTC. This gives the protein CASSPLGAGKNIQYF.

This chain joins TRBV3-1 and TRBJ2-3; tentative D call: TRBD2 (5 bases). The CDR3 totals 17 residues. Trimming cost V 4 bases and J 3 bases, with 20 bases left between them. Germline V gene sequence: CDR1 LGHDT, CDR2 YNNKEL (reference sequence). The CDR3 reads CASSPEHILGVTDTQYF. Here the CDR3 DNA reads TGTGCCAGCAGCCCGGAACACATACTAGGTGTGACAGATACGCAGTATTTT.

The table lists this clonotype with many counts. This chain links TRBV20-1 with TRBJ1-6; 7 bases are shared with TRBD1. The germline V gene has CDR1 DFQATT and CDR2 SNEGSKA (reference sequence). V shed 2 bases, J shed 5 bases, and the junction held 0 bases outside the gene matches. The length of the CDR3 is 13 residues. The CDR3 nucleotides read TGCAGTGCTAGACAGGGGGATAATTCACCCCTCCACTTT. Its translation is CSARQGDNSPLHF.

V gene TRBV29-1 combines with J gene TRBJ2-7; D may match TRBD1 or TRBD2 (5 bases each). The CDR3 runs 12 residues. From germline, CDR1 is SQVTM and CDR2 ANQGSEA. The ends were cut back, 7 bases at V and 4 bases at J, with 14 bases in the middle. The CDR3 sequence: CSAWDDLYEQYF. CDR3 DNA sequence: TGCAGCGCTTGGGACGACCTATACGAGCAGTACTTC.

This clonotype has at least ten counts. V and J are TRBV29-1 and TRBJ2-1; D remains ambiguous. Deletions cut 1 base from V and 6 bases from J, with 19 bases between. Germline CDR1 reads SQVTM; CDR2 reads ANQGSEA. This CDR3 is 16 amino acids long. Here the CDR3 reads CSVEVLGQQASNEQFF. The CDR3 bases are TGCAGCGTTGAAGTACTTGGGCAGCAAGCATCCAATGAGCAGTTCTTC.

This clonotype has just a few counts. Its ends do not fully match the called genes, so a read error is possible. This chain connects TRBV12-3 or TRBV12-4 to TRBJ2-1, with 10 bases that match TRBD2. The CDR3 sequence is 14 residues long. Here the CDR3 reads CACRERGGTDEQFF. In nucleotides, the CDR3 is TGTGCCTGCAGAGAGCGGGGGGGCACCGATGAGCAGTTCTTC.

J is TRBJ1-1 and V is TRBV15; D ambiguous. Trimming removed 0 bases at V and 8 bases at J, with 7 bases between. This CDR3 has 12 residues. Germline CDR1 reads LNHNV; CDR2 reads YYDKDF (reference sequence). CDR3 sequence reads: CATSRDSGEAFF. The CDR3 coding sequence is TGTGCCACCAGCAGAGATTCGGGGGAAGCTTTCTTT.

This clonotype has only a few counts. V gene TRBV6-2 or TRBV6-3 combines with J gene TRBJ2-5; D ambiguous. CDR1 and CDR2 (germline): MNHEY, SVGEGT. V was cut by 4 bases and J by 6 bases, with 18 bases left in between. The CDR3 is 15 amino acids. The CDR3 reads CASSFQLPRQKTQYF. The CDR3 DNA reads TGTGCCAGCAGTTTCCAACTCCCCCGGCAAAAGACCCAGTACTTC.

In this sample, this clonotype turned up many times. The V and J genes are TRBV5-1 and TRBJ1-2; D is uncertain. Germline lookup yields CDR1 SGHRS and CDR2 YFSETQ. The CDR3 runs to 12 residues. V was cut by 7 bases and J by 4 bases, with 11 bases left in between. The CDR3 nucleotides read TGCGCCAGCTCCGACGGGTCCTATGGCTACACCTTC. Residues: CASSDGSYGYTF.

J is TRBJ2-2 and V is TRBV6-2 or TRBV6-3, with 12 nucleotides matching TRBD2. Germline V CDR1 and CDR2: MNHEY, SVGEGT. Losses at the gene ends were 6 bases for V and 0 bases for J; bases not matched to a gene: 5. This CDR3 is built from 17 residues. CDR3 region: CASSPRTSGANTGELFF. CDR3 DNA: TGTGCCAGCAGCCCTCGGACTAGCGGGGCGAACACCGGGGAGCTGTTTTTT.

This clonotype was observed many times. V is TRBV7-2 and J is TRBJ1-2; the D gene is possibly TRBD1 (5 bases). The CDR3 is 13 amino acids. Deletions cut 1 base from V and 5 bases from J, with 8 bases between. Germline assignment: CDR1 SGHTA and CDR2 FQGNSA. The CDR3 here is CASSLDQGYGYTF. The DNA for the CDR3 is TGTGCCAGCAGCTTAGATCAGGGTTATGGCTACACCTTC.

The table lists this clonotype with many counts. The V call is TRBV11-1, the J call TRBJ2-7; 7 nucleotides match TRBD1. Germline lookup yields CDR1 SGHAT and CDR2 FQDESV (reference sequence). This CDR3 region has 13 residues. Germline trimming cut 5 bases from V and 6 bases from J; bases unmatched to any gene: 7. The CDR3 sequence: CASSQRDRVEQYF. CDR3 bases: TGTGCCAGCAGCCAAAGGGACAGAGTCGAGCAGTACTTC.

The sample holds many counts of this clonotype. This chain uses TRBV19 with TRBJ1-1, with TRBD1 identical over 10 bases. J was trimmed by 3 bases and V by 4 bases; bases with no gene match: 8. The germline gives CDR1 LNHDA, CDR2 SQIVND (reference sequence). This CDR3 has 16 amino acids. The CDR3 region is CASSSRDRGRDTEAFF. The CDR3, as DNA: TGTGCCAGTAGTAGCCGGGACAGGGGAAGAGACACTGAAGCTTTCTTT.

This rearrangement joins TRBV18 to TRBJ2-7; TRBD1 matches at 10 bases. The CDR3 has 15 residues. Germline assignment: CDR1 KGHSH and CDR2 LQKENI. With 2 bases clipped from V and 4 bases from J, the junction kept 5 bases outside the gene matches. In DNA, the CDR3 is TGTGCCAGCTCACCAATTCCGGGACAGGGGTACGAGCAGTACTTC. This codes for CASSPIPGQGYEQYF.

This clonotype appeared many times. The chain couples TRBV19 to TRBJ2-2; TRBD2 agrees at 8 bases. The germline gives CDR1 LNHDA, CDR2 SQIVND (reference sequence). After removal of 6 bases from V and 5 bases from J, the junction contained 5 bases not matched to a gene. The CDR3 loop spans 14 amino acids. The CDR3 region has the DNA TGTGCCAGTAGACGGGCGGGAGGTACCGGGGAGCTGTTTTTT. Its protein product is CASRRAGGTGELFF.

The V and J genes are TRBV9 and TRBJ2-1, with D perhaps matching TRBD2 (6 bases). Germline CDR1 SGDLS, CDR2 YYNGEE. The ends were cut back, 4 bases at V and 2 bases at J, with 13 bases in the middle. The CDR3 has 15 amino acids. Here the CDR3 reads CASSLMRGTYNEQFF. Here the CDR3 DNA reads TGTGCCAGCAGCCTAATGCGGGGCACCTACAATGAGCAGTTCTTC.

This clonotype was recorded a few times. This chain links TRBV28 with TRBJ2-3; D remains ambiguous. Germline CDR1 MDHEN, CDR2 SYDVKM. The CDR3 has 16 amino acids. Trimming removed 6 bases from V and 0 bases from J, with 16 bases in between. The CDR3 region has the DNA TGTGCCAGCAGCCCCTCCCACAGACCTAGCACAGATACGCAGTATTTT. It encodes CASSPSHRPSTDTQYF. The variable domain in full, completed from reference TRBV28 and TRBJ2-3, reads DVKVTQSSRYLVKRTGEKVFLECVQDMDHENMFWYRQDPGLGLRLIYFSYDVKMKEKGDIPEGYSVSREKKERFSLILESASTNQTSMYLCASSPSHRPSTDTQYFGPGTRLTVL.

The chain carries TRBV28 and TRBJ1-2; TRBD1 agrees at 8 bases. Unmatched junction bases numbered 22, after V lost 5 bases and J lost 8 bases. The CDR3 is 18 residues long. CDR1 MDHEN and CDR2 SYDVKM come from the germline V gene. The CDR3 spells CASSPPQGARGFSVGYTF. The CDR3 DNA reads as TGTGCCAGCAGTCCGCCTCAGGGGGCGCGTGGTTTTTCCGTGGGCTACACCTTC.

The rearrangement joins TRBV20-1 to TRBJ2-1; possible D gene TRBD2, 5 bases. Germline CDR1 reads DFQATT; CDR2 reads SNEGSKA (reference sequence). Trimming removed 0 bases at V and 10 bases at J, with 16 bases between. This CDR3 contains 14 residues. The CDR3: CSARDYRRVDEQFF. The DNA of the CDR3 is TGCAGTGCTAGAGATTATCGGCGGGTTGACGAGCAGTTCTTC.